This TCR beta chain was documented in a study of PD-1 blockade in classical Hodgkin lymphoma (TCRdb year 2020). Notes on the research overall: Nivolumab dosing was 3 mg/kg intravenously every 2 weeks, continuing until either disease progression or unacceptable toxicity. The study used TCR beta sequencing and CyTOF to define a peripheral blood immune signature of response to PD-1 blockade in classical Hodgkin lymphoma.

The time point tag for this specimen amounts to: cycle 2 day 1 (C2D1) of nivolumab. Every trial patient had relapsed after autologous stem cell transplantation, and cohorts A, B and C differed in prior brentuximab vedotin exposure. A total of roughly 60 patients with relapsed/refractory classical Hodgkin lymphoma made up the trial cohort, and each patient's best overall response was complete response, partial response or progressive disease. Trial patients were treated with single-agent nivolumab in the multi-cohort phase II CheckMate 205 trial. An independent review committee assessed best overall response using the 2007 International Working Group response criteria. Trial PBMCs were collected immediately before nivolumab initiation (C1D1) and during therapy at cycle 2 day 1 and cycle 4 day 1. After peripheral blood was drawn into 8 mL Vacutainer Cell Preparation Tubes, PBMCs were isolated by centrifugation and then cryopreserved.

CDR1 SGHRS and CDR2 YFSETQ were looked up in the germline V gene. Germline trimming: 0 bases from V, 2 bases from J; junction bases outside gene matches: 19. The cysteine opens and the phenylalanine closes a CDR3 of 20 amino acids. CDR3 DNA only is kept here, 60 bases in frame from base 1. On the study overall, not on this receptor specifically: Baseline TCR diversity was reported to be lower in newly diagnosed patients than in healthy donors, and even lower in relapsed/refractory patients. Lower diversity was seen in patients whose nivolumab began less than 1 year after ASCT, and these patients were left out of later analyses so that immune reconstitution would not confound the results. The study covered only a single clinical trial cohort, and the causes of the repertoire differences, possibly disease activity or prior therapy, were still not defined. Trial patients achieving complete response had baseline diversity similar to newly diagnosed patients, whereas partial responders and progressors had significantly lower diversity. By C4D1, a significant rise was seen in CD4+ TCR diversity but not in CD8+ TCR diversity (p=0.0027 vs p=0.16), and the rise was most apparent among complete responders (p=0.02).

Genomic DNA was extracted with the Qiagen DNeasy kit from unsorted PBMCs and from negatively selected CD4+ and CD8+ fractions. Using primers that anneal to V and J segments, immunoSEQ multiplex PCR amplified the TCR beta CDR3 regions. A synthetic immune receptor repertoire was used to minimize amplification bias, and any residual bias was removed computationally once sequencing was done. The study's processing was this. Custom Python scripts were used to quantify repertoire diversity as the Shannon entropy index. The unsorted, CD4+ and CD8+ repertoires were each analyzed separately, with the exception of combined analyses, where CD4+ and CD8+ sequences were merged in silico. Clonal expansion was defined as at least a 2-fold frequency increase after treatment relative to C1D1, with a pseudocount of 0.5 for undetected baseline clones. Singleton clones were defined as clones with 0 or 1 copy at C1D1, and non-singleton clones were defined as clones with 2 or more copies. Clones expanded in unsorted samples were labelled as CD4+, CD8+ or unknown by matching protein sequences in sorted samples from the same patient. Wilcoxon tests on paired samples were used to test changes in diversity from C1D1 to C4D1. TCRdb re-hosts the immuneACCESS table, in-frame sequences only. Its copies lack some clones; in the studies checked, an unresolved V gene accounts for under half of them, and the cause for the rest is not known. For V, J and clone size, that table is used; D and trimming come from the DNA. The sample profile shows 90,000 to 100,000 clones; approximately 89% of them were found once. Around a tenth of the sample goes to the ten largest clones.

Regarding this clone: Its antigen is currently not known. One base away there is no much larger clone; base qualities are not given.

The clonotype was recovered from a human donor with classical Hodgkin lymphoma. Sequenced material: peripheral blood mononuclear cells (PBMCs), taken before the second cycle of nivolumab. The rearranged segments are TRBV5-1 and TRBJ2-5; the central 7 bases match TRBD1. The DNA sequence is TGCGCCAGCAGCTTGGTGGTTTTGACAGGGCACCCACTATTACAAGAGACCCAGTACTTC. It codes for CASSLVVLTGHPLLQETQYF.